The clone carrying this T cell receptor beta chain was observed a handful of times. This record belongs to a study of blood T cell repertoires in COVID-19. The overall study: Acute and convalescent COVID-19 samples came from the United States, Italy and Spain. T cells, B-cell-depleted T cells, or PBMCs provided the cDNA or gDNA that served as material.

Libraries were prepared by immunoSEQ multiplex PCR; TCRdb keeps only in-frame clonotypes and omits some of them. The table has about 200,000 clones, about four fifths seen once; the top ten hold about 6.3%. The CDR3 runs to 14 residues. Looked up from germline, CDR1 is SGHDT and CDR2 is YYEEEE. J gave up 4 bases and V 3 bases, and 6 bases lay outside the gene matches. The specimen was peripheral blood. The sequence was collected from a man aged 60 to 75 with acute or convalescent COVID-19. The gene calls are TRBV5-6 and TRBJ2-5, with 7 positions matching TRBD1. In nucleotides, the CDR3 is TGTGCCAGCAGCTCGACAACAGGGGTAGAGACCCAGTACTTC. It specifies CASSSTTGVETQYF.